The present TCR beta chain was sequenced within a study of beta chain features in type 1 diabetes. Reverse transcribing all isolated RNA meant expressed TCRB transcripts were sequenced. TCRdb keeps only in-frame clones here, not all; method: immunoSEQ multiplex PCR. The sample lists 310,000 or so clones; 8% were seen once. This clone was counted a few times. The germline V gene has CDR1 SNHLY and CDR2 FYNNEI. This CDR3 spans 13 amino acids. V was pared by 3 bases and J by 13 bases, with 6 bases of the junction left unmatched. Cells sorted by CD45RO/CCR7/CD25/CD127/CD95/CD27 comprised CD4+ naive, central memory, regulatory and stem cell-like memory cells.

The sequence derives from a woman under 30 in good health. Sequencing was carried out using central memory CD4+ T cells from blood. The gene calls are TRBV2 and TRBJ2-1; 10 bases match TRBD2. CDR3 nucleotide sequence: TGTGCCAGCAGTGATTCAACTAGCGGGATCCAGTTCTTC. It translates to CASSDSTSGIQFF. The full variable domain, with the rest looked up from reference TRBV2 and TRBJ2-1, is EPEVTQTPSHQVTQMGQEVILRCVPISNHLYFYWYRQILGQKVEFLVSFYNNEISEKSEIFDDQFSVERPDGSNFTLKIRSTKLEDSAMYFCASSDSTSGIQFFGPGTRLTVL.